This TCR beta chain appears in the sequencing data of a study of neurological immune-mediated disorders. J lost 2 bases, V lost 0 bases, and 8 bases had no gene match. The germline gives CDR1 SGHRS, CDR2 YFSETQ. CDR3 size: 19 residues. TCRdb re-derived calls from the 5' RACE reads in MiXCR, one entry per CDR3 protein. The data contain roughly 45,000 distinct CDR3 sequences, roughly 13% of them singletons. As for time point: longitudinal time-point 3. The study used blood bank volunteers in Maryland, USA, as healthy controls. Unsorted libraries were prepared from 2 million PBMCs that had been stored at -80 C. This clonotype was counted at least ten times.

Sequencing was carried out using PBMCs. The chain carries TRBV5-1 and TRBJ2-1; 13 bases match TRBD2. The TCR comes from a man aged 30-40 years in good health. The CDR3 spells CASSLAGALAGGPYNEQFF. CDR3 sequence (DNA): TGCGCCAGCAGCTTGGCAGGGGCACTAGCGGGAGGGCCCTACAATGAGCAGTTCTTC.